The T cell receptor beta chain described here comes from a study of T cell responses to AZD1222 COVID-19 vaccine. Study-wide results and limits: Spike-specific TCR repertoires showed rising breadth and depth after two AZD1222 doses. Vaccine-related CD4 TCRs covered spike, predominating at 160-218 and 743-854.

The CDR3 totals 17 residues. Deletions cut 2 bases from V and 2 bases from J, with 13 bases between. Germline V lookup: CDR1 SGHVS, CDR2 FQNEAQ. On this clone: The antigen remains undetermined.

Using immunoSEQ multiplex PCR, the repertoire was profiled, and TCRdb retains in-frame clones only, with some absent. The top ten clones hold 7.6% of a sample with fewer than 150,000 clones, approximately 85% of them seen once. Sample: peripheral blood, taken on day 0 of AZD1222 vaccination. This sequence originates from an adult in good health. This chain links TRBV7-8 with TRBJ1-6; weak D call: TRBD1 (6 bases). This CDR3 is CASSLIGGAAYNSPLHF. The CDR3 bases are TGTGCCAGCAGCTTAATTGGGGGCGCCGCCTATAATTCACCCCTCCACTTT.